Shown below are 21 T cell receptor beta chains from a single sample sequenced in a study of cytomegalovirus exposure and HLA in healthy donors. PCR employed 60 Vbeta and 13 Jbeta primers. Assay: immunoSEQ multiplex PCR; the TCRdb copy retains only in-frame clones and omits some. The sample records about 160,000 clones, over 70% being singletons. The sample taken for sequencing was PBMCs. The origin of the receptors is a woman between 45 and 60 years old in good health and CMV-seropositive.

This clone was seen more than once but under ten times. The genes are TRBV19 and TRBJ1-5, with 9 bases that match TRBD1. This CDR3 comprises 18 residues. Looked up from germline, CDR1 is LNHDA and CDR2 is SQIVND (reference sequence). Trimming removed 4 bases from V and 0 bases from J; junction bases left unmatched: 10. CDR3 residues: CASSRTGAHLDSNQPQHF. The DNA of the CDR3 is TGTGCCAGTAGTAGGACAGGGGCCCACCTCGATAGCAATCAGCCCCAGCATTTT.

The chain uses TRBV18 and TRBJ2-7; 7 bases are shared with TRBD1. V lost 3 bases, J lost 2 bases, and 4 bases stayed unmatched. The germline V gene encodes CDR1 KGHSH and CDR2 LQKENI. The CDR3 contains 14 residues. This CDR3 is CASSPAGGTYEQYF. The DNA for the CDR3 is TGTGCCAGCTCACCCGCAGGGGGAACCTACGAGCAGTACTTC.

The chain recombines TRBV28 with TRBJ2-7; D is perhaps TRBD2 (6 bases). The germline CDR1 and CDR2 sequences are MDHEN and SYDVKM. V lost 6 bases, J lost 3 bases, and 18 bases lay in between. The CDR3 is 15 amino acids. In DNA, the CDR3 is TGTGCCAGCAGACGGGAGCGGGTGGTAGGCTACGAGCAGTACTTC. The encoded protein is CASRRERVVGYEQYF. Looking up the rest from reference TRBV28 and TRBJ2-7 gives the full variable domain: DVKVTQSSRYLVKRTGEKVFLECVQDMDHENMFWYRQDPGLGLRLIYFSYDVKMKEKGDIPEGYSVSREKKERFSLILESASTNQTSMYLCASRRERVVGYEQYFGPGTRLTVT.

This clone has only one observation. V and J are TRBV4-3 and TRBJ1-5; D is unclear. Trimming took 1 base from V and 5 from J, leaving 6 bases between them. The CDR3 extends over 13 amino acids. Per the germline V gene, CDR1 is LGHNA and CDR2 is YSLEER. CDR3 protein: CASSQGRDQPQHF. The CDR3 nucleotides are TGCGCCAGCAGCCAAGGCCGGGATCAGCCCCAGCATTTT.

The rearrangement links TRBV7-3 to TRBJ2-1; 11 positions agree with TRBD2. The CDR3 length is 15 residues. The J segment lost 9 bases and the V segment lost 5 bases, leaving 9 bases of the junction unmatched. Germline values: CDR1 SGHTA, CDR2 FQGTGA. The CDR3 here is CASSVSGRAGGEQFF. DNA of the CDR3: TGTGCCAGCAGCGTTAGCGGGAGGGCCGGAGGTGAGCAGTTCTTC.

V is TRBV7-3 and J is TRBJ1-2; weak D call: TRBD1 (6 bases). The germline V gene encodes CDR1 SGHTA and CDR2 FQGTGA. V lost 4 bases, J lost 7 bases, and 19 bases lay in between. The CDR3 spans 15 residues. This CDR3 is CASSSLVSEGVGYTF. CDR3 bases: TGTGCCAGCAGCTCGCTGGTCAGTGAGGGGGTTGGCTACACCTTC.

V gene TRBV2 combines with J gene TRBJ2-7; 9 bases agree with TRBD2. V lost 6 bases, J lost 0 bases, and 18 bases stayed unmatched. The germline V gene encodes CDR1 SNHLY and CDR2 FYNNEI. The CDR3 is made up of 19 amino acids. CDR3 sequence: CASSLRGRAAMGGSYEQYF. The CDR3 DNA is TGTGCCAGCAGCCTCCGCGGGAGGGCCGCAATGGGGGGCTCCTACGAGCAGTACTTC.

The CDR3 sequence: CASSLRLAPSTDTQYF. The CDR3 DNA follows: TGCGCCAGCAGCCTCCGACTAGCTCCAAGCACAGATACGCAGTATTTT. The rearrangement uses TRBV4-1 and TRBJ2-3; TRBD2 matches at 7 bases. The CDR3 is made up of 16 amino acids. Unmatched junction bases numbered 7, after V lost 4 bases and J lost 0 bases. The germline V gene encodes CDR1 MGHRA and CDR2 YSYEKL.

The chain links TRBV4-1 to TRBJ2-3; 14 bases are a match to TRBD2. CDR3 length: 17 residues. From germline, CDR1 is MGHRA and CDR2 YSYEKL. The V gene end was trimmed by 0 bases and the J gene end by 5 bases; junction bases not matched to a gene: 4. In DNA form, the CDR3 reads TGCGCCAGCAGCCAAGAGACTAGCGGGAGGGCGTTAGATACGCAGTATTTT. This sequence encodes CASSQETSGRALDTQYF.

The J gene is TRBJ2-3, the V gene TRBV4-3; TRBD2 matches 9 bases. Germline loops: CDR1 LGHNA, CDR2 YSLEER. Trimming cost V 6 bases and J 2 bases; bases outside gene matches: 12. This CDR3 is built from 17 residues. CDR3 residues: CASSPGLSGGSTDTQYF. In DNA form, the CDR3 reads TGCGCCAGCAGTCCCGGACTCAGCGGGGGGTCCACAGATACGCAGTATTTT.

The chain joins TRBV4-3 to TRBJ2-6, with TRBD1 matching over 8 bases. The CDR3 has 17 amino acids. The V and J ends lost 1 base and 0 bases, in that order; junction bases with no gene match: 2. Per germline, CDR1 LGHNA and CDR2 YSLEER. CDR3 sequence (DNA): TGCGCCAGCAGCCAAGGACAGGGGAACTCTGGGGCCAACGTCCTGACTTTC. Amino acids: CASSQGQGNSGANVLTF.

Sample share makes this clone medium-sized. The V gene is TRBV5-4, the J gene TRBJ1-4, with 8 bases that match TRBD1. Germline lookup yields CDR1 SGHNT and CDR2 YYREEE (reference sequence). This CDR3 has 14 amino acids. The ends lost 0 bases at V and 11 bases at J; junction bases unmatched: 6. The CDR3 nucleotides read TGTGCCAGCAGCTTGGGGACAGGGCAGGGGAAACTGTTTTTT. Protein: CASSLGTGQGKLFF.

The rearrangement uses TRBV9 and TRBJ2-6, with 9 bases lining up with TRBD2. Germline CDR1 is SGDLS and CDR2 is YYNGEE. The CDR3 is 18 amino acids. The ends lost 4 bases at V and 0 bases at J; junction bases unmatched: 8. CDR3 loop: CASSPSGTLPSGANVLTF. Written as DNA, the CDR3 is TGTGCCAGCAGCCCTAGCGGGACACTCCCCTCTGGGGCCAACGTCCTGACTTTC.

Of note for this clone: This CDR3 is also generated by other DNA sequences in the sample. This sequence joins TRBV5-1 and TRBJ2-2, with a weak D call TRBD1 (6 bases). The CDR3 is 14 amino acids. CDR1 and CDR2 (germline): SGHRS, YFSETQ. Trimming took off 5 bases at V and 5 bases at J, with 13 bases between the two ends. The CDR3 nucleotides read TGCGCCAGCAGTCTACAGGGTTATACCGGGGAGCTGTTTTTT. Translating it yields CASSLQGYTGELFF.

The chain employs TRBV5-5 and TRBJ1-1; a weak D match, TRBD1 (6 bases). This CDR3 is 16 amino acids long. Germline CDR1 reads SGHKS; CDR2 reads YYEKEE (reference sequence). V gave up 0 bases and J gave up 0 bases, with 12 bases separating them. CDR3 sequence: CASSLGYRALNTEAFF. The CDR3 DNA reads as TGTGCCAGCAGCTTGGGGTACAGGGCATTGAACACTGAAGCTTTCTTT.

The rearrangement joins TRBV7-2 to TRBJ2-2, with no clear D. The CDR3 runs 14 residues. The germline CDR1 and CDR2 sequences are SGHTA and FQGNSA. The V and J ends lost 3 bases and 1 base respectively, with 6 bases between them. CDR3 protein: CASSFVLNTGELFF. CDR3 DNA sequence: TGTGCCAGCAGCTTCGTCCTGAACACCGGGGAGCTGTTTTTT.

The chain is built from TRBV7-9 and TRBJ2-5, with 9 bases lining up with TRBD2. The CDR3 is 15 amino acids. Looked up from germline, CDR1 is SEHNR and CDR2 is FQNEAQ (reference sequence). V lost 2 bases, J lost 4 bases, and 5 bases stayed unmatched. This CDR3 is CASSLSGGGVETQYF. In DNA, the CDR3 is TGTGCCAGCAGCTTATCGGGCGGGGGGGTAGAGACCCAGTACTTC.

The CDR3 here is CASSFTSGAQSSYNEQFF. In nucleotides, the CDR3 is TGCGCCAGCAGTTTTACTAGCGGTGCTCAAAGCTCCTACAATGAGCAGTTCTTC. V and J are TRBV5-1 and TRBJ2-1; 8 bases fit TRBD2. The CDR3 contains 18 residues. The germline V gene encodes CDR1 SGHRS and CDR2 YFSETQ. The V and J ends lost 5 bases and 0 bases, in that order; junction bases with no gene match: 13.

J is TRBJ2-1 and V is TRBV30; 9 bases map to TRBD2. The CDR3 extends over 14 amino acids. The trim removed 0 bases at V and 5 bases at J, leaving 2 bases unmatched. Germline loops: CDR1 GTSNPN, CDR2 SVGIG (reference sequence). CDR3 amino acids: CAWSVGGGDNEQFF. The CDR3 region has the DNA TGTGCCTGGAGTGTAGGCGGGGGGGACAATGAGCAGTTCTTC.

This chain connects TRBV28 to TRBJ2-3, with 7 bases fitting TRBD1. The CDR3 is 17 residues long. Unmatched junction bases numbered 10, after V lost 4 bases and J lost 0 bases. Germline V CDR1 and CDR2: MDHEN, SYDVKM. CDR3 protein: CASSSPTGDSSTDTQYF. The CDR3 DNA follows: TGTGCCAGCAGTTCCCCGACCGGGGACAGTAGCACAGATACGCAGTATTTT.

This clone was counted once. This chain uses TRBV11-2 with TRBJ1-2, with a tentative D call TRBD1 (5 bases). V shed 6 bases and J shed 3 bases, with 8 bases lying between them. Germline V lookup: CDR1 SGHAT, CDR2 FQNNGV. The CDR3 totals 12 residues. Written as DNA, the CDR3 is TGTGCCAGCAGTTCAGGGTACTATGGCTACACCTTC. Its protein is CASSSGYYGYTF. Looking up the rest from reference TRBV11-2 and TRBJ1-2 gives the full variable domain: EAGVAQSPRYKIIEKRQSVAFWCNPISGHATLYWYQQILGQGPKLLIQFQNNGVVDDSQLPKDRFSAERLKGVDSTLKIQPAKLEDSAVYLCASSSGYYGYTFGSGTRLTVV.